Below, 10 T cell receptor beta chains from the same sample are listed, as sequenced in a study of shared clonotypes between healthy human individuals. Sequencing was performed with immunoSEQ multiplex PCR; in TCRdb, only in-frame clones are kept and a portion is missing. There are about 2.3 million clones in the sample; less than 95% occur only once, and 0.37% lies in the top ten. Sequenced input: naive CD4+ T cells from PBMCs. This sample's subset: CD45RA+ positively selected. These receptors were collected from a man aged 18 to 35 in good health. Some clones in this sample may be carry-over from other donors' samples.

This rearrangement joins TRBV5-1 to TRBJ2-7, with TRBD2 matching over 7 bases. Trimming removed 4 bases from V and 3 bases from J; junction bases left unmatched: 16. CDR1 is SGHRS and CDR2 is YFSETQ in the germline V gene. This CDR3 has 17 residues. The CDR3 DNA is TGCGCCAGCAGCAGGACTAGTAGTCGGGGAGAAATCTACGAGCAGTACTTC. This sequence encodes CASSRTSSRGEIYEQYF.

This chain joins TRBV4-1 and TRBJ2-6, with 9 bases aligning to TRBD2. J was trimmed by 0 bases and V by 0 bases; bases with no gene match: 3. Germline CDR1 and CDR2: MGHRA and YSYEKL. The CDR3 loop spans 18 amino acids. The CDR3 is CASSQDGGRASGANVLTF. CDR3 sequence (DNA): TGCGCCAGCAGCCAAGATGGCGGGAGGGCCTCTGGGGCCAACGTCCTGACTTTC.

This chain joins TRBV4-1 and TRBJ2-7; D is uncertain. CDR3 length equals 15 residues. V lost 1 base and J 4 bases, leaving 14 bases between the germline ends. CDR1 and CDR2 (germline): MGHRA, YSYEKL. CDR3 sequence (DNA): TGCGCCAGCAGCCAAGGCCCGTTCTTTGGGTACGAGCAGTACTTC. It is translated as CASSQGPFFGYEQYF.

Details on this clone: Other DNA sequences within the sample encode an identical CDR3. The gene calls are TRBV18 and TRBJ2-3; D ambiguous. Trimming removed 4 bases from V and 2 bases from J, with 4 bases in between. The CDR3 has 12 amino acids. CDR1 is KGHSH and CDR2 is LQKENI in the germline V gene. The CDR3 region has the DNA TGTGCCAGCTCACTTTCCACAGATACGCAGTATTTT. Protein product: CASSLSTDTQYF.

This chain links TRBV5-1 with TRBJ2-3; 7 nucleotides match TRBD2. Germline loops: CDR1 SGHRS, CDR2 YFSETQ. The CDR3 totals 14 residues. Losses at the gene ends were 4 bases for V and 3 bases for J; bases not matched to a gene: 5. The CDR3 nucleotides read TGCGCCAGCAGCACCTATAGCGGGACAGATACGCAGTATTTT. Translating gives CASSTYSGTDTQYF.

V gene TRBV11-3 combines with J gene TRBJ1-1; a weak D match, TRBD1 (5 bases). With 4 bases removed from V and 4 bases from J, the gap between germline ends came to 10 bases. Germline-derived CDR1 and CDR2 are SGHNT and YENEEA. This CDR3 contains 13 residues. Here the CDR3 reads CASSSRVGTEAFF. In DNA, the CDR3 is TGTGCCAGCAGCTCCAGGGTTGGCACTGAAGCTTTCTTT.

The J gene is TRBJ2-2, the V gene TRBV27, with D possibly TRBD2 on 6 matching bases. The CDR3 runs 14 residues. Germline V gene lookup returns CDR1 MNHEY and CDR2 SMNVEV (reference sequence). V lost 6 bases, J lost 3 bases, and 11 bases lay in between. CDR3 bases: TGTGCCAGCAGGGGGAGGTGGGACACCGGGGAGCTGTTTTTT. It yields the protein CASRGRWDTGELFF.

This clone was recorded once. The chain joins TRBV7-3 to TRBJ1-1; no clear D gene. The CDR3 is 13 amino acids. Germline loops: CDR1 SGHTA, CDR2 FQGTGA. The V end lost 5 bases, the J end lost 4 bases, and 11 bases lay between the germline ends. CDR3 nucleotides: TGTGCCAGCAGCCAGGCGGCGGGCACTGAAGCTTTCTTT. The encoded protein is CASSQAAGTEAFF.

This rearrangement joins TRBV28 to TRBJ2-1; no firm D call. The CDR3 totals 14 residues. V shed 5 bases and J shed 5 bases, with 13 bases lying between them. Germline CDR1 is MDHEN and CDR2 is SYDVKM. Here the CDR3 DNA reads TGTGCCAGCAGTCTCCCGGACCAGAACAATGAGCAGTTCTTC. Its translation: CASSLPDQNNEQFF.

This clone occurred a few times. Other DNA sequences from this sample encode an identical CDR3 as well. The chain couples TRBV28 to TRBJ1-5; D gene unclear. The CDR3 consists of 11 residues. V was trimmed by 5 bases and J by 4 bases, leaving 3 bases between them. The germline gives CDR1 MDHEN, CDR2 SYDVKM. The CDR3 loop reads CASSRNQPQHF. For the CDR3, the DNA is TGTGCCAGCAGTAGAAATCAGCCCCAGCATTTT. Filled out from reference TRBV28 and TRBJ1-5, the complete variable domain reads DVKVTQSSRYLVKRTGEKVFLECVQDMDHENMFWYRQDPGLGLRLIYFSYDVKMKEKGDIPEGYSVSREKKERFSLILESASTNQTSMYLCASSRNQPQHFGDGTRLSIL.